Shown below are 32 T cell receptor beta chains from a single sample sequenced in a study of tumor-infiltrating lymphocytes in oesophageal squamous cell carcinoma. TCRdb passed the PCR reads through MiXCR, listing each CDR3 protein once. The sample has 20,000 or so distinct CDR3 sequences; approximately 39% are singletons. Material for sequencing was esophageal tumor tissue. These receptors all come from a male donor with esophageal squamous cell carcinoma.

This chain joins TRBV12-3 or TRBV12-4 and TRBJ2-3, with D maybe TRBD2 (7 bases). The last part of the DNA fits TRBJ2-1 better; the J call may be wrong. This CDR3 is built from 15 residues. CDR3 DNA sequence: TGTGCCAGCAGTTTGGGGGGGGCGGTAGTCAATGAGCAGTTCTTC. Its translation is CASSLGGAVVNEQFF.

This clonotype was found many times. The CDR3 DNA follows: TGTGCCAGCATCGGGGACAGGGGAAGAACCGGGGAGCTGTTTTTT. It translates to CASIGDRGRTGELFF. The rearrangement uses TRBV7-9 and TRBJ2-2, with 10 bases fitting TRBD1. The CDR3 extends over 15 amino acids. Germline V CDR1 and CDR2: SEHNR, FQNEAQ (reference sequence). J lost 5 bases, V lost 7 bases, and 7 bases had no gene match.

This clonotype has a count of ten or more. V gene TRBV12-3 or TRBV12-4 combines with J gene TRBJ1-4, with unresolved D. V was shortened by 6 bases and J by 2 bases, with 7 bases between the two germline ends. This CDR3 region has 13 residues. The CDR3 loop is CASSRGTNEKLFF. The CDR3 bases are TGTGCCAGCAGCCGAGGGACTAATGAAAAACTGTTTTTT.

The chain has TRBV20-1 and TRBJ2-7; unclear D gene. This CDR3 region has 14 residues. Between the trimmed V and J ends, which lost 6 bases and 6 bases, there was a span of 21 bases. The V gene's germline CDR1 is DFQATT and CDR2 SNEGSKA (reference sequence). As DNA, the CDR3 is TGCAGTGCACACCTATCGGCAGGCGACGCCGAGCAGTACTTC. Amino acids: CSAHLSAGDAEQYF.

V and J are TRBV5-1 and TRBJ2-5, with TRBD1 identical over 8 bases. Germline values: CDR1 SGHRS, CDR2 YFSETQ. V shed 4 bases, J shed 5 bases, and the junction held 7 bases outside the gene matches. The CDR3 runs to 14 residues. Here the CDR3 DNA reads TGCGCCAGCAGCCAGAACCAGGGGGCCGAGACCCAGTACTTC. Protein product: CASSQNQGAETQYF. Based on the CDR3 plus reference TRBV5-1 and TRBJ2-5, the full variable domain is KAGVTQTPRYLIKTRGQQVTLSCSPISGHRSVSWYQQTPGQGLQFLFEYFSETQRNKGNFPGRFSGRQFSNSRSEMNVSTLELGDSALYLCASSQNQGAETQYFGPGTRLLVL.

This chain uses TRBV7-3 with TRBJ2-3, with unresolved D. The CDR3 covers 21 residues. Trimming pared 5 bases from V and 0 bases from J, leaving 30 bases between. Germline V lookup: CDR1 SGHTA, CDR2 FQGTGA. In DNA, the CDR3 is TGTGCCAGCAGCCTAGGTGGGCGTCGGATCCGCGCCAATTCTAGCACAGATACGCAGTATTTT. This translates into CASSLGGRRIRANSSTDTQYF.

This clonotype ranks as medium-sized. CDR3 sequence reads: CASSPSGGRLVDEQFF. CDR3 coding DNA: TGTGCCAGCAGCCCCTCCGGCGGGAGGTTGGTGGATGAGCAGTTCTTC. The chain recombines TRBV7-6 with TRBJ2-1, with 8 bases aligning to TRBD2. Germline CDR1 is SGHVS and CDR2 is FNYEAQ. The CDR3 runs to 16 residues. The V segment lost 5 bases and the J segment 8 bases; nucleotides outside the gene matches: 14.

This clonotype occurred a few times. It may be a read error: a sequence one base away is much more abundant. The V gene is TRBV10-3, the J gene TRBJ2-1; a weak D match, TRBD1 (6 bases). CDR1 and CDR2 (germline): ENHRY, SYGVKD. V was cut by 7 bases and J by 13 bases, with 17 bases left in between. CDR3 size: 12 residues. The CDR3 loop is CAIKGDQETQFF. The CDR3 region has the DNA TGTGCCATCAAGGGGGACCAAGAGACCCAGTTCTTC.

This clonotype came up many times. In DNA form, the CDR3 reads TGTGCCACCGAGCGGGGGAGTAGCAATCAGCCCCAGCATTTT. Its translation: CATERGSSNQPQHF. This chain links TRBV6-1 with TRBJ1-5, with D possibly TRBD1 on 5 matching bases. CDR3 length equals 14 residues. The V gene lost 10 bases and the J gene lost 0 bases, with 13 bases spanning the gap. The germline CDR1 and CDR2 sequences are MNHNS and SASEGT.

Many counts were recorded for this clonotype. The rearrangement uses TRBV7-2 and TRBJ1-4; 10 nucleotides agree with TRBD1. Unmatched junction bases numbered 6, after V lost 3 bases and J lost 8 bases. This CDR3 comprises 15 residues. From germline, CDR1 is SGHTA and CDR2 FQGNSA. CDR3 in DNA: TGTGCCAGCAGCTTGACAGGGGGCGGTAGGGAAAAACTGTTTTTT. Residues: CASSLTGGGREKLFF.

The chain combines TRBV12-5 with TRBJ2-1; D gene uncertain. The CDR3 extends over 18 amino acids. Trimming took 1 base from V and 0 from J, leaving 16 bases between them. Germline V gene data show CDR1 as LGHNT and CDR2 as FRNRAP. CDR3 coding DNA: TGTGCTAGTGGTTTGGGGGCCAAAACTGCCTTCTCCTACAATGAGCAGTTCTTC. It translates to CASGLGAKTAFSYNEQFF.

This sequence joins TRBV14 and TRBJ1-1, with D uncertain. The V end was cut by 5 bases, the J end by 14 bases, with 15 bases between. The CDR3 is made up of 11 amino acids. Germline-derived CDR1 and CDR2 are SGHDN and FVKESK. The CDR3 is CASSLGYEQFF. For the CDR3, the DNA is TGTGCCAGCAGCTTGGGCTACGAGCAGTTCTTT.

The CDR3: CASSRGLAGLDEQFF. CDR3 nucleotide sequence: TGTGCCAGTAGTAGGGGACTAGCGGGATTGGATGAGCAGTTCTTC. The rearrangement joins TRBV19 to TRBJ2-1, with TRBD2 identical over 13 bases. This CDR3 comprises 15 residues. Germline trimming cut 4 bases from V and 8 bases from J; bases unmatched to any gene: 5. CDR1 and CDR2 (germline): LNHDA, SQIVND (reference sequence).

The chain has TRBV11-2 and TRBJ2-3; no firm D call. The better agreement between TRBJ2-7 and the DNA end casts doubt on the J call. This CDR3 has 14 residues. CDR1 is SGHAT, CDR2 FQNNGV, per germline. CDR3 protein: CASSLEHSYNEQYF. In nucleotides, the CDR3 is TGTGCCAGCAGCTTAGAACACTCCTACAATGAGCAGTACTTC.

The V and J genes are TRBV11-2 and TRBJ2-1; D perhaps matches TRBD2 (5 bases). The V gene's germline CDR1 is SGHAT and CDR2 FQNNGV. Deletions cut 1 base from V and 8 bases from J, with 18 bases between. The CDR3 length is 16 residues. In nucleotides, the CDR3 is TGTGCCAGCAGCTTAGGGGTGGAGGCCCGAGCGGATGAGCAGTTCTTC. This gives the protein CASSLGVEARADEQFF.

V and J are TRBV11-3 and TRBJ1-1, with TRBD1 matching over 8 bases. V shed 5 bases, J shed 1 base, and the junction held 3 bases outside the gene matches. CDR3 length: 14 residues. CDR1 and CDR2 from the germline V gene are SGHNT and YENEEA. CDR3 bases: TGTGCCAGCAGCCCACAGGGGGAGAACACTGAAGCTTTCTTT. This encodes CASSPQGENTEAFF.

This rearrangement joins TRBV6-1 to TRBJ2-5, with D hard to call. The V end lost 2 bases, the J end lost 2 bases, and 6 bases lay between the germline ends. Germline V gene data show CDR1 as MNHNS and CDR2 as SASEGT. The CDR3 loop spans 13 amino acids. CDR3 loop: CASSEFEQETQYF. The CDR3 DNA is TGTGCCAGCAGTGAATTCGAGCAAGAGACCCAGTACTTC.

As to this clonotype: The conserved phenylalanine or tryptophan normally closing the CDR3 is absent here, so this likely arose from a read error. The limits of the CDR3 on the DNA are not certain, so only TCRdb's listed CDR3 is given. The CDR3 is CASSRGQGDSPLHFGN. The chain carries TRBV4-2 and TRBJ2-1; the table's D call TRBD1 went unverified against the DNA. The CDR3 region is 16 residues in length, termini included. Germline assignment: CDR1 LGHNA and CDR2 YNFKEQ.

Only a few counts were recorded for this clonotype. This chain uses TRBV19 with TRBJ2-7; 11 positions match TRBD2. CDR1 is LNHDA, CDR2 SQIVND, per germline (reference sequence). The CDR3 sequence is 15 residues long. Trimming removed 5 bases from V and 0 bases from J; junction bases left unmatched: 3. The CDR3 here is CASSPSGGSSYEQYF. Written as DNA, the CDR3 is TGTGCCAGTAGTCCTAGCGGGGGGAGCTCCTACGAGCAGTACTTC.

The V gene is TRBV3-1, the J gene TRBJ1-2; 8 nucleotides agree with TRBD1. Trimming cost V 4 bases and J 4 bases; bases outside gene matches: 2. Germline values: CDR1 LGHDT, CDR2 YNNKEL (reference sequence). This CDR3 is built from 13 residues. The CDR3 nucleotides read TGTGCCAGCAGCCCGGACAGGGTCTATGGCTACACCTTC. The encoded protein is CASSPDRVYGYTF.

The chain carries TRBV6-4 and TRBJ2-3; 9 bases agree with TRBD2. The length of the CDR3 is 15 residues. Unmatched junction bases numbered 2, after V lost 3 bases and J lost 1 base. Germline V gene sequence: CDR1 MRHNA, CDR2 SNTAGT. CDR3 loop: CASSEIAGGTDTQYF. In DNA form, the CDR3 reads TGTGCCAGCAGTGAAATAGCGGGAGGCACAGATACGCAGTATTTT.

This clonotype appeared many times. A read error is likely, as this CDR3 ends without the conserved phenylalanine or tryptophan. The DNA is omitted, as the CDR3 cannot be located on it reliably, and the CDR3 follows TCRdb's listing. This chain links TRBV6-1 with TRBJ2-5; the table's D call TRBD2 went unverified against the DNA. The CDR3 region is 16 residues in length, termini included. Germline assignment: CDR1 MNHNS and CDR2 SASEGT. This chain's CDR3 is CASSPGMGKVALHFGN.

This chain uses TRBV19 with TRBJ1-5, with D tentatively TRBD1 (5 bases). The germline V gene encodes CDR1 LNHDA and CDR2 SQIVND (reference sequence). V lost 10 bases, J lost 3 bases, and 16 bases lay in between. The CDR3 is 14 residues long. Here the CDR3 DNA reads TGTGCCACCAAGGTAGGGGTCAACAATCAGCCCCAGCATTTT. Its translation is CATKVGVNNQPQHF.

This clonotype is large within its sample. The chain recombines TRBV7-6 with TRBJ2-2; the D is unclear. Trimming removed 1 base at V and 4 bases at J, with 10 bases between. This CDR3 contains 15 residues. Germline CDR1 reads SGHVS; CDR2 reads FNYEAQ. This CDR3 reads CASSLGQFSTGELFF. DNA for the CDR3: TGTGCCAGCAGCTTAGGGCAGTTCAGCACCGGGGAGCTGTTTTTT.

This clonotype was picked up a small number of times. V gene TRBV7-8 combines with J gene TRBJ2-6; a possible D gene is TRBD1 (5 bases). The germline CDR1 and CDR2 sequences are SGHVS and FQNEAQ. V lost 6 bases and J lost 4, with 19 bases in between. The CDR3 contains 17 residues. CDR3 in DNA: TGTGCCAGCAGTATCAGACAGTGGCCAGCAGGGGCCAACGTCCTGACTTTC. It translates to CASSIRQWPAGANVLTF.

This clonotype occurred a few times. This may be a read error, as it is one base from a much larger clone. The gene calls are TRBV19 and TRBJ2-4; D gene unclear. The V gene's germline CDR1 is LNHDA and CDR2 SQIVND (reference sequence). This CDR3 has 15 residues. Trimming cost V 1 base and J 13 bases, with 20 bases left between them. CDR3 region: CASSIGSSSYNEQYF. CDR3 in DNA: TGTGCCAGTAGTATAGGGTCTAGTTCCTACAATGAGCAGTACTTC.

This chain uses TRBV6-4 with TRBJ2-6; TRBD1 matches 7 bases. This CDR3 contains 17 residues. Germline assignment: CDR1 MRHNA and CDR2 SNTAGT. Unmatched junction bases numbered 2, after V lost 0 bases and J lost 0 bases. In DNA, the CDR3 is TGTGCCAGCAGTGACTCGTCAGGGGGCTCTGGGGCCAACGTCCTGACTTTC. Translation: CASSDSSGGSGANVLTF.

This clonotype was seen at least ten times. The CDR3 sequence: CASSLIWARDQETQYF. In DNA form, the CDR3 reads TGTGCCAGCAGCTTAATTTGGGCCCGTGACCAAGAGACCCAGTACTTC. The chain has TRBV7-9 and TRBJ2-5; no clear D gene. The germline CDR1 and CDR2 sequences are SEHNR and FQNEAQ (reference sequence). Trimming shortened V by 2 bases and J by 0 bases, and 13 bases separated the two germline ends. The CDR3 length is 16 residues.

The chain couples TRBV7-3 to TRBJ2-2; 9 nucleotides line up with TRBD2. The CDR3 runs to 16 residues. Looked up from germline, CDR1 is SGHTA and CDR2 is FQGTGA. V was pared by 5 bases and J by 6 bases, with 10 bases of the junction left unmatched. The CDR3 region is CASSPMRGGAPGELFF. CDR3 DNA: TGTGCCAGCAGCCCGATGCGGGGGGGAGCTCCCGGGGAGCTGTTTTTT.

This clonotype is termed medium-sized. The chain carries TRBV6-1 and TRBJ2-6; no firm D call. V lost 5 bases, J lost 0 bases, and 8 bases lay in between. The CDR3 covers 15 residues. Germline values: CDR1 MNHNS, CDR2 SASEGT. The CDR3 here is CASSPLLSGANVLTF. The CDR3 DNA reads as TGTGCCAGCAGTCCTCTACTCTCTGGGGCCAACGTCCTGACTTTC.

Comments on this clonotype: One end of the junction varies from germline; a read error may be responsible. The chain couples TRBV7-3 to TRBJ2-7; D unresolved. The germline gives CDR1 SGHTA, CDR2 FQGTGA. The CDR3 extends over 16 amino acids. The CDR3 is CASSLSRPSPQETQYF. The CDR3, as DNA: TGTGCCAGCAGCTTATCGAGACCGTCCCCTCAAGAGACCCAGTACTTT.

This chain joins TRBV6-1 and TRBJ2-3, with 10 nucleotides matching TRBD2. The CDR3 spans 16 residues. Trimming took 6 bases from V and 2 from J; bases not matched to a gene: 8. Germline lookup yields CDR1 MNHNS and CDR2 SASEGT. The CDR3 spells CASRIGLAVATDTQYF. Here the CDR3 DNA reads TGTGCCAGCAGGATTGGACTAGCGGTTGCCACAGATACGCAGTATTTT.